These T cell receptor beta chains were read from a single sample in a study of blood T cell repertoires in COVID-19. Using immunoSEQ multiplex PCR, the repertoire was profiled, and TCRdb retains in-frame clones only, with some absent. Altogether 120,000 or so clones are present, roughly nine tenths being singletons, with the ten largest covering around 30%. Sequencing used peripheral blood. The source of these receptors is a man in his 70s with active or convalescent COVID-19. Each CDR3 is given with its conserved first and last residue. The D gene is left open where the match is weak.

>TRBV7-9|TRBJ1-2|TRBD1
CASSLGDRAGYTF
TGTGCCAGCAGCTTAGGGGACAGGGCCGGCTACACCTTC
>TRBV7-2|TRBJ1-5|TRBD1
CASSLEGQGNQPQHF
TGTGCCAGCAGCTTAGAGGGACAGGGTAATCAGCCCCAGCATTTT
>TRBV10-3|TRBJ2-7|TRBD1
CAISALTGGESYEQYF
TGTGCCATCAGTGCCTTGACAGGGGGTGAGTCCTACGAGCAGTACTTC
>TRBV19|TRBJ2-2|TRBD2
CASTSGGGRADTGELFF
TGTGCCAGTACCTCGGGAGGGGGAAGGGCCGACACCGGGGAGCTGTTTTTT
>TRBV6-6|TRBJ2-3|-
CASSDLETGDTQYF
TGTGCCAGCAGCGATCTAGAGACCGGAGATACGCAGTATTTT
>TRBV9|TRBJ2-3|TRBD2
CARKGTSGLSTDTQYF
TGTGCCAGGAAAGGGACTAGCGGGTTGAGCACAGATACGCAGTATTTT
>TRBV25-1|TRBJ2-1|-
CAVQNPTYNEQFF
TGTGCCGTACAAAACCCGACCTACAATGAGCAGTTCTTC
>TRBV4-1|TRBJ1-6|-
CASSPSGLNNSPLHF
TGCGCCAGCAGCCCCTCGGGACTGAATAATTCACCCCTCCACTTT
>TRBV6-2/TRBV6-3|TRBJ2-5|TRBD1
CASSTGDRRAETQYF
TGTGCCAGCAGTACCGGGGACAGGCGGGCGGAGACCCAGTACTTC
>TRBV28|TRBJ2-7|TRBD1
CASTLPGQGGFEQYF
TGTGCCAGCACCCTACCGGGACAGGGGGGATTTGAGCAGTACTTC
>TRBV12-5|TRBJ1-1|-
CASGLVKGGMTEAFF
TGTGCTAGTGGTTTGGTAAAGGGGGGGATGACTGAAGCTTTCTTT
>TRBV5-1|TRBJ1-2|-
CASSLLTGTNYGYTF
TGCGCCAGCAGCCTATTGACCGGGACTAACTATGGCTACACCTTC
>TRBV4-1|TRBJ1-2|TRBD1
CASSRDRVSSYGYTF
TGCGCCAGCAGCCGGGACAGGGTCAGTTCCTATGGCTACACCTTC